This T cell receptor beta chain was found in a study of cytotoxic CD8 clonotypes in ibrutinib-treated CLL. The CDR3 is 16 residues long. The germline CDR1 and CDR2 sequences are MDHEN and SYDVKM. The J segment lost 5 bases and the V segment lost 4 bases, leaving 6 bases of the junction unmatched. Assay: immunoSEQ multiplex PCR; the TCRdb copy retains only in-frame clones and omits some. The table includes 150,000 to 200,000 clones, about four fifths detected once. This TCR derives from a human donor with chronic lymphocytic leukemia. This sample comprised PBMCs, obtained after 12 months of ibrutinib treatment. J is TRBJ2-2 and V is TRBV28; 11 bases match TRBD2. The CDR3 sequence: CASSSLAGEKTGELFF. The CDR3 DNA reads TGTGCCAGCAGTTCACTAGCGGGGGAAAAAACCGGGGAGCTGTTTTTT.